This T cell receptor (beta chain) was profiled in a study of Tregs in tolerant kidney transplant recipients. Study observations and caveats: Biological reproducibility was not directly addressed in this study. Changing PCR primers prevented nucleotide comparison between some patients' samples. Few patients were studied, so findings need validation in larger groups. Activated donor B cell expansion appeared to reveal the most relevant donor-specific TCRbeta repertoire.

CDR1 and CDR2 from the germline V gene are SGHVS and FQNEAQ. The CDR3 spans 13 residues. Deletions cut 9 bases from V and 5 bases from J, with 14 bases between. This table comes from immunoSEQ multiplex PCR, and its TCRdb copy is limited to in-frame clones, with some not included. Of roughly 80,000 clones listed, more than 85% are singletons. With respect to this clone: Its antigen is unidentified.

V is TRBV7-8 and J is TRBJ2-1, with a tentative D call TRBD1 (6 bases). Here the sequenced sample was Tregs from blood, taken before the transplant. The receptor was derived from a human donor who received a combined kidney and bone marrow transplant. CDR3 loop: CASSQGTNNEQFF. CDR3 sequence (DNA): TGTGCCAGTTCCCAGGGGACCAACAATGAGCAGTTCTTC.